Presented here are 5 T cell receptor beta chains from one specimen sequenced in a study of blood T cell repertoires in COVID-19. The assay was immunoSEQ multiplex PCR, and TCRdb's table has in-frame clones only and misses some. Of hundreds of thousands of clones listed, about 79% are singletons. Sequencing input: peripheral blood. All receptors come from a man at least 80 years old with acute or convalescent COVID-19.

The CDR3 DNA is TGTGCCAGCGGAGACGGCGGTCGAACAGATACGCAGTATTTT. Translating gives CASGDGGRTDTQYF. V gene TRBV11-1 combines with J gene TRBJ2-3; D gene unclear. The CDR3 has 14 residues. The germline V gene encodes CDR1 SGHAT and CDR2 FQDESV (reference sequence). With 8 bases removed from V and 3 bases from J, the gap between germline ends came to 15 bases.

V usage is TRBV6-6 and J usage is TRBJ1-6; a weak D match, TRBD1 (5 bases). The CDR3 has 14 amino acids. The germline V gene encodes CDR1 MNHNY and CDR2 SVGAGI (reference sequence). The V end was cut by 7 bases, the J end by 6 bases, with 13 bases between. The CDR3 DNA sequence: TGTGCCAGCACCTCGGGAGGGACTAATTCACCCCTCCACTTT. The encoded protein is CASTSGGTNSPLHF.

This clone was counted between two and nine times. The rearrangement joins TRBV7-2 to TRBJ1-6; possibly TRBD1 for D (6 bases). V lost 6 bases and J 7 bases, leaving 10 bases between the germline ends. CDR1 and CDR2 (germline): SGHTA, FQGNSA. The CDR3 runs to 13 residues. CDR3 sequence reads: CASRGGQNSPLHF. CDR3 DNA: TGTGCCAGCAGGGGGGGGCAGAATTCACCCCTCCACTTT.

The chain combines TRBV14 with TRBJ1-3; D remains ambiguous. The CDR3 spans 12 residues. Trimming removed 2 bases from V and 4 bases from J, with 3 bases in between. CDR1 is SGHDN and CDR2 is FVKESK in the germline V gene. The CDR3 DNA follows: TGTGCCAGCAGCCAACAGGGAAACACCATATATTTT. Translating it yields CASSQQGNTIYF.

This rearrangement joins TRBV9 to TRBJ2-1; the D is unclear. V dropped 3 bases and J dropped 9 bases, with 10 bases sitting between them. CDR1 SGDLS and CDR2 YYNGEE come from the germline V gene. This CDR3 contains 12 residues. The CDR3 loop is CASSGDWVEQFF. In DNA form, the CDR3 reads TGTGCCAGCAGCGGCGACTGGGTTGAGCAGTTCTTC.